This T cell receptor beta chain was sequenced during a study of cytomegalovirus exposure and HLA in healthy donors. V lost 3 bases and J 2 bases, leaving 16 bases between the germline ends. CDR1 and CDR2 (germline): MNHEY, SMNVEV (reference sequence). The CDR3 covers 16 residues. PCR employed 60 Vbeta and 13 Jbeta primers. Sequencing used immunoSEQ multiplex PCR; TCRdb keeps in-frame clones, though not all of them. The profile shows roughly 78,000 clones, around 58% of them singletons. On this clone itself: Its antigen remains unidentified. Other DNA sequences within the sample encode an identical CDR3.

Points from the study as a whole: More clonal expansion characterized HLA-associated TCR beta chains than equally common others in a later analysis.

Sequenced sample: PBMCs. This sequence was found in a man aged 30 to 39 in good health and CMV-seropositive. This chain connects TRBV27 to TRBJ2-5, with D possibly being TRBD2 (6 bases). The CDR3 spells CASSLNTGVSQETQYF. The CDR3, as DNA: TGTGCCAGCAGTTTGAATACGGGGGTGTCTCAAGAGACCCAGTACTTC.